This T cell receptor (beta chain) was captured by sequencing in a study of cytomegalovirus exposure and HLA in healthy donors (TCRdb year 2017). Study-level background: An earlier analysis of several hundred of the donors reported 250 to 350 Gb of sequence data and 117 million unique TCR beta sequences from some 180 million T cells. Besides the first cohort of around 700 subjects, a separate validation cohort made up of 120 different subjects was used. Donor age, sex, ethnicity and CMV serostatus were collected together with the repertoire data. The later analysis used no new phenotypic data to find candidate immune exposures, relying instead on TCR beta sequences and their occurrence across donors. Among some 410 genotyped donors of the cohort, an average of about 240,000 unique TCR beta nucleotide sequences was sequenced per donor, of which roughly 17% were non-productive. To predict cytomegalovirus infection status, the study brought together high-throughput TCR immunosequencing, statistical association of individual TCRs with disease status, and machine learning. Typing coverage differed by locus: A, B, C, DRB1 and DQB1 were typed in about 629-640 donors, DQA1 in 500 to 550, DPA1 in approximately 610, and DPB1 in around 440. HLA typing covered class I and class II loci at four-digit resolution. To decide whether each TCR beta V gene segment behaved as functional or pseudogenic, an earlier analysis of 587 of the donors relied on high-throughput TCR beta sequencing. The study was designed to test whether signatures of past pathogen exposure could be identified by cataloging public T cell receptors. Among the roughly 390 genotyped donors, 81% belonged to the genetic ancestry cluster associated with self-reported Caucasian donors. A later genetic analysis took genome-wide SNP genotypes for about 60% of the roughly 670 donors and used that subset as a discovery cohort. About five DR-DQ haplotypes were handled as single units for association and clustering because linkage in the cohort was strong. An early release covering 550 to 650 HLA-typed donors comprised approximately 290 gigabases of sequencing data and roughly 85 million unique TCR sequences. The study used immunosequencing to profile the T cell repertoires of about 670 subjects and linked those repertoires to cytomegalovirus serostatus. Every discovery cohort repertoire had been produced on one sequencing platform. In a later analysis, previously published TCR beta repertoires from 500 to 750 donors were re-analyzed and high-resolution HLA genotyping was added so that TCR occurrence patterns could be studied.

Library generation was performed with the immunoSEQ multiplex PCR assay. The multiplex PCR relied on a mix of 60 forward primers for TCR Vbeta segments and 13 reverse primers for TCR Jbeta segments. A multiplex PCR assay on genomic DNA amplified the CDR3 region of rearranged TCR beta genes. Amplified TCR beta libraries were sequenced as 87-base-pair reads on the Illumina HiSeq System. The authors processed their data as follows. Across the roughly 700 repertoires, a later analysis counted 80 million or so unique TCR beta chains, around 11 million of which were shared by at least two donors. A nearest-neighbor algorithm error-corrected the raw reads and collapsed the reads into unique sequences, merging closely related sequences to remove PCR and sequencing errors. V, D and J gene segments were assigned by aligning CDR3 sequences to IMGT reference sequences. For a sequence to be retained, a match of at least six nucleotides was required to both a V gene segment and a J gene segment. A rearrangement counted as productive if the CDR3 had no stop codons and remained in frame with V and J, and every other rearrangement counted as non-productive. Following IMGT convention, CDR3 was defined as the stretch from the second conserved V-encoded cysteine to the conserved J-encoded phenylalanine. Sequences without an unambiguous match to a single V gene segment were excluded from the earlier analysis of about 600 of the donors. In an earlier analysis of 450 to 750 of the donors, a V segment was called functional when productive rearrangements were above 56.7%, and segregating when the standard deviation between donors exceeded 5%. A statistical classification framework was built for diagnosing cytomegalovirus status from the catalog of TCR beta chain sequences. In a later analysis, V and J genes were assigned by comparing TCR nucleotide sequences against IMGT/GENE-DB human TR gene sequences. A later analysis assigned CDR3 sequences and most-parsimonious VDJ recombination scenarios with the TCRdist pipeline. In a later analysis, each TCR beta chain was defined by its CDR3 amino acid sequence together with its V-gene family, and reads without a unique V-gene family were excluded. As a way to deal with suspected cross-contamination and a sequencing artifact, a later analysis dropped 450 to 600 nucleotide sequences that were highly shared and had low generation probability. In a later analysis, a clonal expansion index for each public chain was calculated from normalized within-repertoire ranks of inferred template counts. In a later analysis, generation probabilities were computed using a VDJ recombination model fitted to out-of-frame rearrangements, and the results were checked against IGoR. In a later analysis, TCR-TCR, TCR-HLA and TCR-CMV co-occurrence was scored with hypergeometric tests, and a repertoire-size bias correction was applied to TCR pairs. In a later analysis, false discovery rates were estimated by permuting HLA or CMV assignments 20 times. In a later analysis, co-occurring TCRs were grouped using DBSCAN, and TCRdist sequence similarity was added for clustering within HLA-allele-positive subsets. Repertoires with fewer than 30,000 or more than 120,000 public chains, plus five repertoires with anomalous nucleotide sharing, were excluded from co-occurrence clustering. Drawn from immuneACCESS, this table holds only the in-frame rearrangements with V and J called that TCRdb kept. Clones are partly lost; checked studies trace under half to an unresolved V gene and leave the rest unexplained. V and J calls plus clone size are reproduced from that table; the DNA served to infer D and trimming. A total of fewer than 110,000 clones appear in this sample, around 75% of them only once. About 10% of the sample goes to the ten largest clones.

The cohort consisted of some 670 healthy bone marrow donors. At the time of sampling, all cohort members were nominally healthy, though unrecorded immune exposures were likely present. The donor tested CMV seronegative and was one of the 352 seronegative cohort members. A peripheral blood sample was provided by each donor, and peripheral blood mononuclear cells were used for TCR beta sequencing. Genomic DNA extraction from the blood cell samples was performed with the Qiagen DNeasy Blood Extraction Kit. Broad study findings and their caveats: The cohort was sequenced for TCR beta chains only, and without alpha or paired-chain data the features that could be detected were limited. In the study, approximately 160 TCR beta chains were listed as associated with cytomegalovirus. Across donors, most TCR sequences were observed very rarely, whereas some public TCRs were present in many individuals. It was suggested by the authors that the approach could potentially be generalized to other disease states and immunological phenotypes. For the cohort, immune exposure information was limited to CMV serostatus. Because counts were too low, some 17 rarely observed V segments, including chromosome 9 orphons, were left out of the earlier analysis of roughly 600 of the donors. According to a later genetic analysis, donors in an Asian-associated ancestry cluster had fewer N-insertions in productive TCRs than the approximately 670-donor mean. Broadly in line with IMGT annotations, most TCR beta V segments showed up in productive rearrangements about 87% or about 30% of the time in an earlier analysis of around 600 of the donors. A cluster of highly shared sequence variants was judged likely to represent a technical artifact of the sequencing pipeline. A further reported finding was that TCR beta sequences accurately predicted the HLA-A and HLA-B alleles for most subjects in the first cohort. At a false discovery rate of 0.05, a later analysis linked some 18,000 TCR beta sequences to specific HLA alleles. According to a later analysis, parvovirus B19, influenza, CMV and Epstein-Barr virus appeared linked to several top co-occurrence clusters. Because HLA typing was missing for some donors at each locus, association tests included only the typed subset. Assigning TCR associations to individual alleles was difficult when HLA alleles, especially DR and DQ, strongly co-occurred. In a later analysis, HLA-associated TCR beta chains were found to be more clonally expanded and to have lower generation probabilities than equally common non-associated chains. A few of the identified cytomegalovirus-associated TCR beta chains were confirmed in vitro to be specific for cytomegalovirus antigens. Correlated functional status among segregating V segments might reflect linkage disequilibrium, but an unknown experimental factor could not be ruled out. An association between a missense DCLRE1C variant and V-gene and J-gene trimming of TCR beta chains was found in a later genetic analysis and replicated in an independent cohort. In a later analysis, TCR association rates were found to vary across HLA loci, with the most associated TCRs seen for DRB1 alleles and the fewest for HLA-C alleles. Cytomegalovirus status was reported to be diagnosed by the classifier with high specificity and sensitivity in both the original and validation cohorts. Presence/absence analyses assumed roughly uniform sequencing depth across donors, an assumption that may not hold. In a later analysis, most CMV-associated TCR beta chains were found to appear HLA-restricted, with HLA associations seemingly driven largely by CMV exposure.

About this clone itself: Its antigen is not yet known. No much larger clone exists at a distance of one base, and base qualities are not known.

Sequencing was performed on PBMCs. The TCR was taken from a man in his forties or fifties in good health and CMV-seronegative.

The CDR3 here reads CSVEAGKGEKLFF. The DNA reads TGCAGCGTTGAGGCAGGGAAAGGTGAAAAACTGTTTTTT. The chain employs TRBV29-1 and TRBJ1-4; possibly the D gene is TRBD1, per 5 matching bases. Based on the germline V gene, the CDR1 and CDR2 sequences are SQVTM and ANQGSEA. At the junction V is shortened by 3 bases and J by 7 bases, with 12 bases in between. Including cysteine and phenylalanine, the CDR3 has 13 amino acids. Solely the CDR3 DNA is kept, with 39 bases framed from the first base.